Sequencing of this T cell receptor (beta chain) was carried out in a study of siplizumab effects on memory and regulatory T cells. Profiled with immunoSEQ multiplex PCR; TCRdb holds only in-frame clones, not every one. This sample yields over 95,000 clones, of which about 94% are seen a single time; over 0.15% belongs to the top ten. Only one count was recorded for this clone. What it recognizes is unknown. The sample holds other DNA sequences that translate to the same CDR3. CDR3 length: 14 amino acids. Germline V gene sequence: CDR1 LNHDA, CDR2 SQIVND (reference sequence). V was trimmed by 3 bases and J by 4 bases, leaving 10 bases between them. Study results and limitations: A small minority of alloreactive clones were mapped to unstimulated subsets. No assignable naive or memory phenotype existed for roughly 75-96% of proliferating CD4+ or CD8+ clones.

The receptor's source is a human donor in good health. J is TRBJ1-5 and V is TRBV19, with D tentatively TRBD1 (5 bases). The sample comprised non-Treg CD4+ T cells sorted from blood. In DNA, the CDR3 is TGTGCCAGTAGTATCGGGACGGGAAATCAGCCCCAGCATTTT. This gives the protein CASSIGTGNQPQHF.